This T cell receptor (beta chain) was observed in a study of beta chain features in type 1 diabetes. Findings of the study overall: Type 1 diabetes patients had moderately but significantly shorter TCRB CDR3s in all four CD4+ subsets.

As to this clone: The antigen is unknown.

TCRB transcripts that were expressed got sequenced, as all of the isolated RNA had been reverse transcribed. Clones were read by immunoSEQ multiplex PCR, and TCRdb kept only the in-frame ones, dropping some. The table lists 100,000 to 150,000 clones, 15% to 20% of them singletons, with around 2.5% in the top ten. Each of the CD4+ naive, central memory, regulatory and stem cell-like memory populations was sorted via CD45RO/CCR7/CD25/CD127/CD95/CD27. In all sorted populations, purity surpassed 95%. V was shortened by 2 bases and J by 0 bases, with 17 bases between the two germline ends. CDR3 size: 18 residues. In germline, CDR1 is MNHNS, CDR2 SASEGT.

The chain carries TRBV6-1 and TRBJ2-4; D not certain. This TCR was recovered from a man between 18 and 35 years old with type 1 diabetes. The sample was central memory CD4+ T cells from blood. This CDR3 reads CASSETPRRGLAKNIQYF. The CDR3 DNA sequence: TGTGCCAGCAGTGAAACCCCAAGGAGAGGATTAGCCAAAAACATTCAGTACTTC.